Listed below are T cell receptor beta chains from one sample, sequenced in a study of patients and donors after allogeneic stem cell transplantation. MiXCR, run by TCRdb on the RT-PCR reads, gives a single entry per CDR3 protein. The sample records roughly 1,300 distinct CDR3 sequences, 27% being singletons. The sequenced sample consisted of blood, either unsorted or a sorted T cell fraction (not recorded which). These receptor sequences come from a human donor who was either an allogeneic HSCT recipient or a stem cell or donor lymphocyte infusion donor (not recorded which). It is not recorded whose cells these are; they may come from a transplant donor. The conserved cysteine and the conserved F or W are not part of the CDR3 here. Fields, in order: V gene, J gene, CDR3 protein.

V: TRBV6-2/TRBV6-3
J: TRBJ2-7
CDR3: ASSYPAYEQY

V: TRBV5-6
J: TRBJ2-3
CDR3: ASSLLIAGSDTQY

V: TRBV27
J: TRBJ1-6
CDR3: ASRADRVVSPLH

V: TRBV29-1
J: TRBJ1-6
CDR3: SVEEQSGGPLH

V: TRBV28
J: TRBJ2-2
CDR3: ASSPMRDSRELF

V: TRBV7-7
J: TRBJ1-2
CDR3: ASSLALVVKGYT

V: TRBV7-9
J: TRBJ2-1
CDR3: ASSPSPRDEQF

V: TRBV5-1
J: TRBJ2-1
CDR3: ASSRDYEQF

V: TRBV7-9
J: TRBJ2-3
CDR3: ASSVDSSQDTQY

V: TRBV29-1
J: TRBJ2-1
CDR3: SVEDPEREGYNEQF

V: TRBV10-2
J: TRBJ1-1
CDR3: ASSPREPRVSAF

V: TRBV5-1
J: TRBJ1-1
CDR3: ASRRLGGPEAF

V: TRBV5-1
J: TRBJ2-1
CDR3: ASSFEAGYNEQF

V: TRBV9
J: TRBJ2-1
CDR3: ASSVGPLEEQF

V: TRBV20-1
J: TRBJ2-1
CDR3: SAEDSRNEQF

V: TRBV7-2
J: TRBJ1-2
CDR3: ASSFDGSYGYT

V: TRBV5-5
J: TRBJ2-5
CDR3: ASTLIPSGREETQY

V: TRBV12-5
J: TRBJ2-5
CDR3: ASGPGAGETQY

V: TRBV7-9
J: TRBJ2-7
CDR3: ASTRGSLSEQY

V: TRBV14
J: TRBJ1-2
CDR3: ASSRQGYGYT

V: TRBV15
J: TRBJ2-1
CDR3: ATSRVGTGVYNEQF

V: TRBV7-9
J: TRBJ1-5
CDR3: ASSSQDQPQH

V: TRBV11-3
J: TRBJ2-1
CDR3: ASSLRLEGYNEQF

V: TRBV11-3
J: TRBJ2-7
CDR3: ASSAGTNSYEQY

V: TRBV5-1
J: TRBJ2-5
CDR3: ASSPRGIETQY

V: TRBV2
J: TRBJ2-7
CDR3: ASSDGLSYEQY

V: TRBV6-5
J: TRBJ2-2
CDR3: ASSPLGGTDGELF

V: TRBV18
J: TRBJ1-2
CDR3: ASSTGDGYT

V: TRBV27
J: TRBJ1-2
CDR3: ASSFDRLYGYT

V: TRBV11-2
J: TRBJ2-1
CDR3: ASSLLSGNVNGQF

V: TRBV7-2
J: TRBJ2-1
CDR3: ASSPAGARYNEQF

V: TRBV2
J: TRBJ2-3
CDR3: ASMVRDTQY

V: TRBV3-1
J: TRBJ2-1
CDR3: ASSLGGEFVNEQF

V: TRBV7-8
J: TRBJ2-5
CDR3: ASSLLGTGQETQY

V: TRBV30
J: TRBJ1-2
CDR3: ATRDRHGYT

V: TRBV6-5
J: TRBJ2-2
CDR3: AILKPGQESGELF

V: TRBV5-1
J: TRBJ1-1
CDR3: ASSDKTGGSGTEAF

V: TRBV6-2/TRBV6-3
J: TRBJ1-1
CDR3: ASRPTAAAEAF

V: TRBV5-8
J: TRBJ2-7
CDR3: ASSLGDTTYEQY